This TCR beta chain was captured in a study of Ad26.COV2.S vaccination and SARS-CoV-2 variants. Study-level findings and limits: Spike-specific TCR breadth ran higher among vaccine recipients than placebo recipients. Substantial breadth was reported for post-vaccination spike-specific CD8+ and CD4+ T cells.

Indicated treatment: 15 to 20 received Ad26.COV2.S at low or high dose, single or two shots; 5 received placebo; per-sample allocation not given. Samples were taken on day 63 after the first vaccine or placebo injection. This Boston cohort included adults aged 18-55 years. A word on this clone: The antigen is not known. Other DNA sequences in this specimen translate into the identical CDR3.

The protocol was immunoSEQ multiplex PCR, while the TCRdb copy is restricted to in-frame clones and leaves out a portion. There are about 680,000 clones in the sample; 80% to 90% occur only once, and about 1.5% lies in the top ten. Per germline, CDR1 SNHLY and CDR2 FYNNEI. This CDR3 is 14 amino acids long. With V trimmed by 6 bases and J by 3 bases, 5 bases remained unmatched. The chain joins TRBV2 to TRBJ2-3; 8 bases align to TRBD2. Sequencing used peripheral blood, obtained in a trial of Ad26.COV2.S vaccine versus placebo. This TCR came from a person between 18 and 65 years old who received the Ad26.COV2.S COVID-19 vaccine or a placebo. The CDR3, as DNA: TGTGCCAGCAGCGGACTAGCAGCGACAGATACGCAGTATTTT. Protein sequence: CASSGLAATDTQYF.